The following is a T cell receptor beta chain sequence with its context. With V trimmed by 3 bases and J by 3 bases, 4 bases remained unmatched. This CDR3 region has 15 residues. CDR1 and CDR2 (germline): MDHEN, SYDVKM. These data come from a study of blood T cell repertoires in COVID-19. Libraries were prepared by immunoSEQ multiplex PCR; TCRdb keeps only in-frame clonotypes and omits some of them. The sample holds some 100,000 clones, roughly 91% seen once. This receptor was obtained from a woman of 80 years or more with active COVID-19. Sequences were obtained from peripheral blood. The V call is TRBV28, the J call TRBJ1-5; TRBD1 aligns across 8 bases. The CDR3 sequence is CASSFSGGLNQPQHF. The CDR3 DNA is TGTGCCAGCAGTTTTTCAGGGGGCCTCAATCAGCCCCAGCATTTT.